These T cell receptor beta chains were read from a single sample in a study of vaccination and CD4 T cells after COVID-19. Their specific antigens are unknown. TCRdb passed the PCR reads through MiXCR, listing each CDR3 protein once. This sample carries 5,000 to 6,000 distinct CDR3 sequences, 39% of them seen once, and the ten largest clones take roughly 41%. The source material was CD4+ T cells from blood, cultured in vitro. These receptor sequences come from a human donor in good health. CDR3s include the opening cysteine and the closing phenylalanine or tryptophan. Fields, in order: V gene, clone size, J gene, D gene, CDR3 DNA, CDR3 protein. A D gene is named only where the DNA matches it firmly. The size field is filled for only some rows; it gives once, few, many or a size class.

TRBV7-8,NA,TRBJ2-7,TRBD1,TGTGCCAGCAGCTTAGAGTGGGACAGGGTTCGGCGGCAGTACTTC,CASSLEWDRVRRQYF
TRBV6-5,NA,TRBJ1-6,NA,TGTGCCAGCAGTTACGGGGGGCTTAATTCACCCCTCCACTTT,CASSYGGLNSPLHF
TRBV5-4,NA,TRBJ1-1,NA,TGTGCCAGCAGCTTGGAGGGCCGCACTGAAGCTTTCTTT,CASSLEGRTEAFF
TRBV15,few,TRBJ1-1,NA,TGTGCCACCAGCAGAGATTACAGAAACACTGAAGCTTTCTTT,CATSRDYRNTEAFF
TRBV28,few,TRBJ1-1,NA,TGTGCCAGCAGTTTGGTGGGGGTCATCAACACTGAAGCTTTCTTT,CASSLVGVINTEAFF
TRBV10-2,NA,TRBJ1-2,NA,TGCGCCAGCAGTGACGAGGGGGAGCATGGCTACACCTTC,CASSDEGEHGYTF
TRBV6-1,few,TRBJ1-5,NA,TGTGCCAGCAGCCTAGGAGATCAGCCCCAGCATTTT,CASSLGDQPQHF
TRBV12-5,NA,TRBJ1-2,NA,TGTGCTAGTGGTTCCGGGGCGGAGGGTTATGGCTACACCTTC,CASGSGAEGYGYTF
TRBV15,NA,TRBJ2-2,NA,TGTGCCACCAGCAGAGATCCGAACACCGGGGAGCTGTTTTTT,CATSRDPNTGELFF
TRBV10-3,few,TRBJ1-1,TRBD1,TGTGCCATCAGCGGGACAGGGGGGAACACTGAAGCTTTCTTT,CAISGTGGNTEAFF
TRBV19,few,TRBJ1-2,NA,TGTGCCAGTAGATTCGGCAGGACCCTCTATGGCTACACCTTC,CASRFGRTLYGYTF
TRBV19,few,TRBJ1-6,TRBD1,TGTGCCACTAGGGCCCAGGGACAGGGTCATTCACCCCTCCACTTT,CATRAQGQGHSPLHF
TRBV7-6,few,TRBJ2-1,TRBD2,TGTGCCAGCAGCCTCATGGGCGGGAGGAATGAGCAGTTCTTC,CASSLMGGRNEQFF
TRBV19,NA,TRBJ1-2,NA,TGTGCCAGTAGTAACAAAATTAACTATGGCTACACCTTC,CASSNKINYGYTF